The next 15 T cell receptor beta chains were all read from a single sample in a study of blood T cell repertoires in COVID-19. TCRdb's table, derived via immunoSEQ multiplex PCR, lists solely in-frame clones and lacks some. The data hold nearly 95,000 clones, with around 90% observed a single time. The sample was peripheral blood. The receptors shown here come from a human donor with active COVID-19. The donor label of this sample is uncertain.

V is TRBV6-2 or TRBV6-3 and J is TRBJ2-7, with D possibly being TRBD2 (6 bases). CDR3 length: 18 amino acids. Deletions cut 5 bases from V and 0 bases from J, with 23 bases between. Germline CDR1 MNHEY, CDR2 SVGEGT. This CDR3 reads CASSTGVRTLPTSYEQYF. The CDR3 region has the DNA TGTGCCAGCAGTACGGGAGTGCGAACACTGCCAACCTCCTACGAGCAGTACTTC.

The chain employs TRBV6-5 and TRBJ1-3, with 7 bases fitting TRBD1. After removal of 3 bases from V and 2 bases from J, the junction contained 4 bases not matched to a gene. The CDR3 has 15 amino acids. Germline CDR1 MNHEY, CDR2 SVGAGI. CDR3 DNA sequence: TGTGCCAGCAGTTATTACCAGGGGGCTGGAAACACCATATATTTT. Translated: CASSYYQGAGNTIYF.

This rearrangement joins TRBV27 to TRBJ1-1, with 12 bases aligning to TRBD1. This CDR3 spans 16 amino acids. The V segment lost 3 bases and the J segment 5 bases; nucleotides outside the gene matches: 7. The germline gives CDR1 MNHEY, CDR2 SMNVEV (reference sequence). Here the CDR3 DNA reads TGTGCCAGCAGTTTGGGGACAGGGGGCTTTTGGACTGAAGCTTTCTTT. Its translation: CASSLGTGGFWTEAFF.

The gene calls are TRBV6-5 and TRBJ2-2; TRBD2 is a possible D gene (5 bases). Germline V gene lookup returns CDR1 MNHEY and CDR2 SVGAGI. Trimming removed 6 bases at V and 4 bases at J, with 12 bases between. There are 14 residues in the CDR3. This CDR3 is CASSLERATGELFF. Here the CDR3 DNA reads TGTGCCAGCAGCCTCGAGAGGGCCACCGGGGAGCTGTTTTTT.

CDR3 DNA: TGTGCCAGCAGGGGACTAGCGAGCAATGAGCAGTTCTTC. Protein product: CASRGLASNEQFF. This chain links TRBV7-2 with TRBJ2-1; 10 bases are shared with TRBD2. This CDR3 has 13 residues. After removal of 6 bases from V and 6 bases from J, the junction contained 2 bases not matched to a gene. CDR1 SGHTA and CDR2 FQGNSA come from the germline V gene.

The rearrangement links TRBV4-3 to TRBJ1-4; D unresolved. CDR3 length equals 17 residues. From germline, CDR1 is LGHNA and CDR2 YSLEER. V was clipped by 5 bases and J by 0 bases, with 16 bases between them. Here the CDR3 reads CASSTQFLGTTNEKLFF. The CDR3 DNA reads as TGCGCCAGCAGCACCCAGTTCCTCGGGACAACTAATGAAAAACTGTTTTTT.

V usage is TRBV24-1 and J usage is TRBJ1-1, with TRBD1 matching 8 bases. Germline CDR1 and CDR2: KGHDR and SFDVKD. The CDR3 has 17 amino acids. Trimming cost V 0 bases and J 3 bases; bases outside gene matches: 8. The CDR3 DNA reads TGTGCCACCAGTGATTTGAACAGGGGGAAAATGTACACTGAAGCTTTCTTT. It encodes CATSDLNRGKMYTEAFF.

The chain employs TRBV10-3 and TRBJ2-7; TRBD2 matches at 11 bases. V gave up 4 bases and J gave up 7 bases; unmatched junction bases: 12. The CDR3 is 16 amino acids. The germline CDR1 and CDR2 sequences are ENHRY and SYGVKD. CDR3 region: CAISGGLTSGGEEQYF. Written as DNA, the CDR3 is TGTGCCATCAGTGGAGGTTTAACTAGCGGGGGCGAGGAGCAGTACTTC.

This chain links TRBV27 with TRBJ2-1; a weak D match, TRBD1 (6 bases). Per the germline V gene, CDR1 is MNHEY and CDR2 is SMNVEV (reference sequence). Trimming pared 0 bases from V and 0 bases from J, leaving 12 bases between. The CDR3 runs to 17 residues. The CDR3 spells CASSLSFGQYSYNEQFF. CDR3 coding DNA: TGTGCCAGCAGTTTATCCTTCGGACAGTACTCCTACAATGAGCAGTTCTTC.

The V and J genes are TRBV7-9 and TRBJ1-2; D perhaps matches TRBD1 (6 bases). Per germline, CDR1 SEHNR and CDR2 FQNEAQ (reference sequence). This CDR3 comprises 15 residues. V lost 1 base and J lost 7, with 16 bases in between. Written as DNA, the CDR3 is TGTGCCAGCAGCTTAGGAGGGGGGGCAGGATTTGGCTACACCTTC. Translated: CASSLGGGAGFGYTF.

This chain connects TRBV2 to TRBJ1-5, with D uncertain. With 3 bases removed from V and 3 bases from J, the gap between germline ends came to 12 bases. Germline loops: CDR1 SNHLY, CDR2 FYNNEI. CDR3 length equals 15 residues. CDR3 DNA sequence: TGTGCCAGCAGTGAGGTCAGCGGTTTCAATCAGCCCCAGCATTTT. Protein sequence: CASSEVSGFNQPQHF.

The chain has TRBV6-2 or TRBV6-3 and TRBJ2-4, with 11 bases lining up with TRBD2. The junction had 10 bases not matched to a gene; V was cut back by 5 bases and J by 1 base. CDR1 and CDR2 (germline): MNHEY, SVGEGT. The CDR3 spans 18 residues. The CDR3 DNA is TGTGCCAGCAGTAAGATCAGACGGACTAGCGGGGCCAAAAACATTCAGTACTTC. It encodes CASSKIRRTSGAKNIQYF.

In this sample, this clone turned up once. The V gene is TRBV7-2, the J gene TRBJ1-1; TRBD1 agrees at 12 bases. Germline-derived CDR1 and CDR2 are SGHTA and FQGNSA. CDR3 length: 17 residues. The ends lost 6 bases at V and 4 bases at J; junction bases unmatched: 12. The CDR3 spells CASSLAGTGGASTEAFF. CDR3 coding DNA: TGTGCCAGCAGTCTCGCCGGGACAGGGGGCGCGAGCACTGAAGCTTTCTTT.

The chain links TRBV11-2 to TRBJ2-7, with a possible D match to TRBD1 (5 bases). Trimming left V 0 bases short and J 1 base short, with 10 bases between. The germline CDR1 and CDR2 sequences are SGHAT and FQNNGV. The CDR3 consists of 15 residues. For the CDR3, the DNA is TGTGCCAGCAGCTTAGAGCAGGGTAGATCCTACGAGCAGTACTTC. This gives the protein CASSLEQGRSYEQYF. Filled out from reference TRBV11-2 and TRBJ2-7, the complete variable domain reads EAGVAQSPRYKIIEKRQSVAFWCNPISGHATLYWYQQILGQGPKLLIQFQNNGVVDDSQLPKDRFSAERLKGVDSTLKIQPAKLEDSAVYLCASSLEQGRSYEQYFGPGTRLTVT.

V gene TRBV9 combines with J gene TRBJ2-7; D may be TRBD2 (5 bases). Deletions cut 4 bases from V and 4 bases from J, with 15 bases between. This CDR3 has 14 amino acids. Germline CDR1 is SGDLS and CDR2 is YYNGEE. DNA for the CDR3: TGTGCCAGCAGCCCTCGGACTGGTGGGTACGAGCAGTACTTC. Protein: CASSPRTGGYEQYF.